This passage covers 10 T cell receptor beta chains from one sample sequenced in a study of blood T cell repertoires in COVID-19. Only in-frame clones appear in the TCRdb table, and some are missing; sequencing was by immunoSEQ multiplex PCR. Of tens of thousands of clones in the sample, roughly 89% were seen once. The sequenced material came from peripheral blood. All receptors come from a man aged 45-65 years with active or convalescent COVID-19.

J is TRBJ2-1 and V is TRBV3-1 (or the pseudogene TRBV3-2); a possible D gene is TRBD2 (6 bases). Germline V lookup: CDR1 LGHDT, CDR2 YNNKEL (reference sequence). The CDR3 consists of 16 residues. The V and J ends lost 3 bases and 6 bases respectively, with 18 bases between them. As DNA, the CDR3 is TGTGCCAGCAGCCACTTAGCGGACCTAAGGGGCAATGAGCAGTTCTTC. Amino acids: CASSHLADLRGNEQFF.

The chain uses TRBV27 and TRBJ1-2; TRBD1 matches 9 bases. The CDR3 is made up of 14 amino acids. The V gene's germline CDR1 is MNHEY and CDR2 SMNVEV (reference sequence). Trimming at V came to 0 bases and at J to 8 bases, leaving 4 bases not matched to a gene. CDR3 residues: CASSLSGQGTGYTF. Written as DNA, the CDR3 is TGTGCCAGCAGTTTATCGGGACAGGGTACCGGCTACACCTTC.

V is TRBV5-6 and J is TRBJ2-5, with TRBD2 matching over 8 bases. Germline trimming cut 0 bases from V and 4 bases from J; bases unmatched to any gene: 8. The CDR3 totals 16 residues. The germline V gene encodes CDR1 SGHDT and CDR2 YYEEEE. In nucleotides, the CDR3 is TGTGCCAGCAGCTTGGCTGGCGGGAGGTCGGTAGAGACCCAGTACTTC. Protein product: CASSLAGGRSVETQYF.

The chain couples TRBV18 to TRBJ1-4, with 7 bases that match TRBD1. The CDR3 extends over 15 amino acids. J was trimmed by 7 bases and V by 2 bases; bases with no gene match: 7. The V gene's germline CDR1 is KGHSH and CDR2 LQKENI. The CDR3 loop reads CASSPKTGSGEKLFF. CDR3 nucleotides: TGTGCCAGCTCACCAAAGACAGGGTCGGGTGAAAAACTGTTTTTT.

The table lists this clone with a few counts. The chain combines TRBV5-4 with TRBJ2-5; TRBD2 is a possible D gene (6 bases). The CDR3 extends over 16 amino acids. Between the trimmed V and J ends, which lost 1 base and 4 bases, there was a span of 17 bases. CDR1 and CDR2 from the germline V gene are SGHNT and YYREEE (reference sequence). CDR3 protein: CASSLKGLGSGETQYF. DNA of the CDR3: TGTGCCAGCAGCTTGAAGGGGTTGGGTAGCGGAGAGACCCAGTACTTC.

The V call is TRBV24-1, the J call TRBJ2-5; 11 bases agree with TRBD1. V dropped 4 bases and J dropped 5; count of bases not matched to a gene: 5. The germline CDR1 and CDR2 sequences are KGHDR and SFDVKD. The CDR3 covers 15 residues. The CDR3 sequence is CATSDAGTGGETQYF. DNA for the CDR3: TGTGCCACCAGTGACGCCGGGACAGGGGGGGAGACCCAGTACTTC.

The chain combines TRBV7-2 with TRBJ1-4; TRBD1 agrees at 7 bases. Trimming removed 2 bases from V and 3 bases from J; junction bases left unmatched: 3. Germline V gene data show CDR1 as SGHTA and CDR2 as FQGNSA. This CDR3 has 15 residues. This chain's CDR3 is CASSLRGQSNEKLFF. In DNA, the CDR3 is TGTGCCAGCAGCTTACGGGGACAGTCTAATGAAAAACTGTTTTTT.

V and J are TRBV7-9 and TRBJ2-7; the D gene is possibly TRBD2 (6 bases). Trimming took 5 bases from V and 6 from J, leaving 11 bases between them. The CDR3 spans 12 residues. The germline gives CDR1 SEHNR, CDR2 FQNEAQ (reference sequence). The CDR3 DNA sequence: TGTGCCAGCAGCAGGGGACTCCCCGAGCAGTACTTC. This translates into CASSRGLPEQYF.

The CDR3 here is CAINTGKMHNEQFF. CDR3 coding DNA: TGTGCCATCAATACAGGGAAGATGCATAATGAGCAGTTCTTC. The V gene is TRBV10-3, the J gene TRBJ2-1, with a weak D call TRBD1 (6 bases). The CDR3 contains 14 residues. In germline, CDR1 is ENHRY, CDR2 SYGVKD. The V end lost 7 bases, the J end lost 7 bases, and 17 bases lay between the germline ends.

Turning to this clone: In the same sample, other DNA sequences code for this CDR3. CDR3 nucleotides: TGCGCCAGCAGCCCTGGACTAGCGGGAGCAACAGATACGCAGTATTTT. The encoded protein is CASSPGLAGATDTQYF. The rearrangement joins TRBV5-1 to TRBJ2-3; 13 bases are shared with TRBD2. The germline V gene encodes CDR1 SGHRS and CDR2 YFSETQ. The CDR3 sequence is 16 residues long. Trimming removed 4 bases from V and 3 bases from J; junction bases left unmatched: 5. Full variable domain (outside the CDR3, taken from reference TRBV5-1 and TRBJ2-3): KAGVTQTPRYLIKTRGQQVTLSCSPISGHRSVSWYQQTPGQGLQFLFEYFSETQRNKGNFPGRFSGRQFSNSRSEMNVSTLELGDSALYLCASSPGLAGATDTQYFGPGTRLTVL.